Here is one TCR beta chain with its context. These data originate in a study of blood T cell repertoires in COVID-19. Study-wide background: Specimens from acute and convalescent COVID-19 originated in the United States, Italy and Spain.

V trimming: 8 bases; J trimming: 13 bases; junction bases outside the gene matches: 14. The germline V gene has CDR1 SQVTM and CDR2 ANQGSEA. This CDR3 has 12 residues. This table comes from immunoSEQ multiplex PCR, and its TCRdb copy is limited to in-frame clones, with some not included. The sample has about 160,000 clones, about 81% seen once. This TCR was sampled from a human donor in a cohort sampled during active COVID-19. The chain has TRBV29-1 and TRBJ2-1, with 7 bases lining up with TRBD1. Sequencing was done on a sample of peripheral blood. The chain's CDR3 is CSLSLGGPPQFF. The CDR3 coding sequence is TGCAGCCTATCCTTAGGGGGCCCTCCTCAGTTCTTC.